This TCR beta chain was observed in a study of shared clonotypes between healthy human individuals. Study results and caveats: Non-shared clonotypes displayed generation probabilities falling below those of clonotypes present in all four donors.

CCR7-negative CD45RA+ TemRA cells were pooled with CD45RO+ cells for CD8 memory. Trimming pared 7 bases from V and 4 bases from J, leaving 10 bases between. Germline V gene lookup returns CDR1 MNHEY and CDR2 SMNVEV (reference sequence). The CDR3 spans 12 residues. This clone was detected a few times. Its target is not known. Authors' methods: Junction-only sequences without quality scores were provided by ImmunoSEQ, so filtering was different. Using immunoSEQ multiplex PCR, the repertoire was profiled, and TCRdb retains in-frame clones only, with some absent. V and J calls and clone size come straight from that table; D and trimming were deduced from the DNA. The sample lists 110,000 or so clones, more than 65% occurring once.

The genes are TRBV27 and TRBJ1-1, with a possible D match to TRBD1 (6 bases). The sample was memory CD8+ T cells sorted from blood. Specified subset: CD45RO+ cells pooled with CCR7-negative TemRA cells. The TCR sequence derives from a woman aged 30 to 39 in good health. CDR3 in DNA: TGTGCCAGCAATTCAGGGGCCACTGAAGCTTTCTTT. Its protein product is CASNSGATEAFF.